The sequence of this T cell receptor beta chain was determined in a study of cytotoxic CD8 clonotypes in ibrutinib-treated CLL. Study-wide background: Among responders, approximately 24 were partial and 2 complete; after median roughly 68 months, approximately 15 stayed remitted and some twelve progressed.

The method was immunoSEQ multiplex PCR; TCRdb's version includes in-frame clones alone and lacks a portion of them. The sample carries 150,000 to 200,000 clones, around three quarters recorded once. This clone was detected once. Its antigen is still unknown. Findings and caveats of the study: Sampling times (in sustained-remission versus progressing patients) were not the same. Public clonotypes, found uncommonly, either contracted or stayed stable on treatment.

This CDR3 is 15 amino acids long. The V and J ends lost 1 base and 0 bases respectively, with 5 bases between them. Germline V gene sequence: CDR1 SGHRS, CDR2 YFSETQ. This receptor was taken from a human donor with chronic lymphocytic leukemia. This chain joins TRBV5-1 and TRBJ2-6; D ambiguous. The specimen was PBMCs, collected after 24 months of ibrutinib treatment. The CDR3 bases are TGCGCCAGCAGCTTGTCGTACTCTGGGGCCAACGTCCTGACTTTC. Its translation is CASSLSYSGANVLTF.